A single sample is the source of the 19 T cell receptor beta chains below, sequenced in a study of cytomegalovirus exposure and HLA in healthy donors. With 60 Vbeta and 13 Jbeta primers, the PCR was carried out. The assay was immunoSEQ multiplex PCR, and TCRdb's table has in-frame clones only and misses some. The data contain under 200,000 clones, less than 80% of them singletons. Sequencing was done on a sample of PBMCs. The receptor source for this set is a man between 40 and 49 years old in good health and CMV-seronegative.

V gene TRBV6-1 combines with J gene TRBJ2-3; 9 positions agree with TRBD2. The CDR3 consists of 15 residues. Unmatched junction bases numbered 5, after V lost 1 base and J lost 6 bases. The germline V gene has CDR1 MNHNS and CDR2 SASEGT. The chain's CDR3 is CASSEGGLAWDTQYF. The CDR3 DNA sequence: TGTGCCAGCAGTGAAGGGGGACTAGCCTGGGATACGCAGTATTTT.

The chain is built from TRBV4-2 and TRBJ2-5, with 10 bases identical to TRBD1. Per germline, CDR1 LGHNA and CDR2 YNFKEQ. Trimming cost V 1 base and J 9 bases; bases outside gene matches: 11. This CDR3 spans 16 amino acids. Written as DNA, the CDR3 is TGTGCCAGCAGCCAAGGCTCGACAGGGGGCCCCATGCCCCAGTACTTC. This translates into CASSQGSTGGPMPQYF.

The rearrangement uses TRBV4-2 and TRBJ2-2, with 7 positions matching TRBD1. This CDR3 is 15 amino acids long. Germline CDR1 and CDR2: LGHNA and YNFKEQ. Germline trimming cut 4 bases from V and 0 bases from J; bases unmatched to any gene: 2. CDR3 DNA sequence: TGTGCCAGCAGCCGAGGGACAGCGAACACCGGGGAGCTGTTTTTT. It yields the protein CASSRGTANTGELFF.

This clone showed up just a few times. The CDR3 DNA is TGTGCCAGCAGTTTACAGGGGAGCAATGAGCAGTTCTTC. Protein sequence: CASSLQGSNEQFF. The chain has TRBV27 and TRBJ2-1, with a tentative D call TRBD1 (6 bases). Germline V CDR1 and CDR2: MNHEY, SMNVEV (reference sequence). This CDR3 is built from 13 residues. Trimming took 2 bases from V and 6 from J, leaving 8 bases between them.

This clone was detected only a few times. The chain recombines TRBV7-2 with TRBJ2-3, with D possibly being TRBD2 (7 bases). CDR3 length: 15 residues. The V gene lost 4 bases and the J gene lost 8 bases, with 19 bases spanning the gap. The V gene's germline CDR1 is SGHTA and CDR2 FQGNSA. This CDR3 is CASSSKGGGIVTQYF. In DNA form, the CDR3 reads TGTGCCAGCAGCTCAAAGGGGGGGGGTATCGTTACGCAGTATTTT.

This chain connects TRBV18 to TRBJ1-6; TRBD1 aligns across 8 bases. Trimming at V came to 1 base and at J to 7 bases, leaving 9 bases not matched to a gene. The CDR3 runs 17 residues. The V gene's germline CDR1 is KGHSH and CDR2 LQKENI. The CDR3 region is CASSPQVTGAKNSPLHF. CDR3 nucleotides: TGTGCCAGCTCACCACAGGTGACAGGGGCGAAGAATTCACCCCTCCACTTT. The full variable domain, completed using reference TRBV18 and TRBJ1-6, is NAGVMQNPRHLVRRRGQEARLRCSPMKGHSHVYWYRQLPEEGLKFMVYLQKENIIDESGMPKERFSAEFPKEGPSILRIQQVVRGDSAAYFCASSPQVTGAKNSPLHFGNGTRLTVT.

This clone was counted between two and nine times. The genes are TRBV6-5 and TRBJ2-7, with a tentative D call TRBD2 (6 bases). V was pared by 5 bases and J by 1 base, with 12 bases between. The CDR3 totals 14 residues. CDR1 is MNHEY and CDR2 is SVGAGI in the germline V gene. For the CDR3, the DNA is TGTGCCAGCAGTCGGGTGGGGGGTTCCTACGAGCAGTACTTC. Translated: CASSRVGGSYEQYF.

Here the CDR3 DNA reads TGTGCCAGTAGTGTCCAAGGGGGATACACTGAAGCTTTCTTT. It specifies CASSVQGGYTEAFF. The rearrangement links TRBV19 to TRBJ1-1, with TRBD1 as a possible D gene (6 bases). This CDR3 is 14 amino acids long. The V end was cut by 5 bases, the J end by 3 bases, with 13 bases between. Germline V gives CDR1 LNHDA, CDR2 SQIVND (reference sequence).

V usage is TRBV4-1 and J usage is TRBJ2-7, with 8 bases aligning to TRBD2. Germline values: CDR1 MGHRA, CDR2 YSYEKL. Trimming at V came to 4 bases and at J to 0 bases, leaving 5 bases not matched to a gene. The CDR3 contains 15 residues. CDR3 DNA sequence: TGCGCCAGCAGCCTAACTAGCGGACCCTCCTACGAGCAGTACTTC. Its protein is CASSLTSGPSYEQYF.

This clone was recorded a few times. The chain is built from TRBV10-3 and TRBJ2-5; possible D gene TRBD2, 5 bases. Trimming cost V 4 bases and J 1 base, with 10 bases left between them. The CDR3 loop spans 14 amino acids. Looked up from germline, CDR1 is ENHRY and CDR2 is SYGVKD. The CDR3 protein is CAISGASTQETQYF. The CDR3 DNA reads as TGTGCCATCAGTGGTGCTAGCACCCAAGAGACCCAGTACTTC.

This clone came up a few times. V is TRBV28 and J is TRBJ1-4; D is ambiguous. The germline gives CDR1 MDHEN, CDR2 SYDVKM. The CDR3 loop spans 14 amino acids. V shed 3 bases and J shed 0 bases, with 5 bases lying between them. The CDR3 DNA is TGTGCCAGCAGTTTCAGGTCAACTAATGAAAAACTGTTTTTT. Translation: CASSFRSTNEKLFF.

This chain connects TRBV15 to TRBJ1-2; the match to TRBD1 covers 7 bases. The V gene's germline CDR1 is LNHNV and CDR2 YYDKDF (reference sequence). With 0 bases clipped from V and 6 bases from J, the junction kept 19 bases outside the gene matches. The CDR3 is made up of 19 amino acids. As DNA, the CDR3 is TGTGCCACCAGCAGAGATAAGCCCCCTACATTAACAGGGGAGGATGGCTACACCTTC. As protein: CATSRDKPPTLTGEDGYTF.

V gene TRBV10-3 combines with J gene TRBJ2-5, with D perhaps TRBD2 (6 bases). In germline, CDR1 is ENHRY, CDR2 SYGVKD. The CDR3 covers 15 residues. V was clipped by 2 bases and J by 5 bases, with 15 bases between them. The CDR3, as DNA: TGTGCCATCAGTGAGATCCAGGGACTCCCGGAGACCCAGTACTTC. Protein sequence: CAISEIQGLPETQYF.

The rearrangement uses TRBV30 and TRBJ1-4; 7 nucleotides line up with TRBD1. The CDR3 sequence is 13 residues long. The V gene's germline CDR1 is GTSNPN and CDR2 SVGIG (reference sequence). V lost 0 bases to trimming and J lost 11 bases; unmatched junction nucleotides: 6. CDR3 residues: CAWSVRRDSKLFF. The CDR3 region has the DNA TGTGCCTGGAGTGTACGCCGGGACAGCAAACTGTTTTTT.

This clone was observed once. V is TRBV11-2 and J is TRBJ1-1; D is possibly TRBD1 (5 bases). Germline V gene sequence: CDR1 SGHAT, CDR2 FQNNGV. The CDR3 length is 16 residues. V was cut by 7 bases and J by 0 bases, with 18 bases left in between. The CDR3 DNA reads as TGTGCCAGCACCCTGCGGGGCGGGGTCATGAACACTGAAGCTTTCTTT. It yields the protein CASTLRGGVMNTEAFF.

The gene calls are TRBV4-1 and TRBJ2-6, with D possibly TRBD2 on 6 matching bases. This CDR3 has 18 amino acids. The V and J ends lost 0 bases and 0 bases respectively, with 12 bases between them. Germline V CDR1 and CDR2: MGHRA, YSYEKL. CDR3 protein: CASSQDSAGISGANVLTF. The CDR3 nucleotides read TGCGCCAGCAGCCAAGATTCCGCGGGGATCTCTGGGGCCAACGTCCTGACTTTC.

This chain joins TRBV7-2 and TRBJ2-5; tentatively, D is TRBD2 (5 bases). The J call may be wrong; the DNA end is better matched by TRBJ2-7. In germline, CDR1 is SGHTA, CDR2 FQGNSA. The CDR3 covers 15 residues. CDR3 region: CASSLGGSISYEQYF. CDR3 nucleotides: TGTGCCAGCAGCTTAGGTGGGAGCATCTCCTACGAGCAGTACTTC.

The V call is TRBV19, the J call TRBJ2-7; D is undetermined. V was pared by 5 bases and J by 0 bases, with 8 bases between. The CDR3 runs 13 residues. Germline V gene sequence: CDR1 LNHDA, CDR2 SQIVND (reference sequence). CDR3 bases: TGTGCCAGTAGTGCGGCGTACTCCTACGAGCAGTACTTC. Protein: CASSAAYSYEQYF.

This chain uses TRBV4-1 with TRBJ2-2; TRBD2 aligns across 13 bases. The V gene end was trimmed by 4 bases and the J gene end by 1 base; junction bases not matched to a gene: 6. Per the germline V gene, CDR1 is MGHRA and CDR2 is YSYEKL. The CDR3 totals 18 residues. The CDR3 is CASSRRTSGGQNTGELFF. DNA for the CDR3: TGCGCCAGCAGCCGTCGGACTAGCGGGGGCCAGAACACCGGGGAGCTGTTTTTT.